This T cell receptor beta chain was retrieved from a study of T cells after yellow fever vaccination. Overall study results and limits: Reappearing after the booster were most of the clones from primary vaccination (about 96% CD4, 88% CD8). A weaker but faster secondary response was observed, peaking on day 5 versus 15.

For TCR, cDNA came from 5'RACE template switching, which added a universal primer site and UMIs. TCRdb re-called the 5' RACE reads through MiXCR, storing one row per CDR3 protein. Here the sample spans almost 70,000 distinct CDR3 sequences, about 6% being singletons. The junction had 6 bases not matched to a gene; V was cut back by 0 bases and J by 4 bases. The CDR3 is made up of 16 amino acids. Germline CDR1 is MNHEY and CDR2 is SVGAGI. The sample holds many counts of this clonotype. What it binds is unknown. The receptor was isolated from a man younger than 30 who received the YFV17D yellow fever vaccine. The rearrangement uses TRBV6-5 and TRBJ2-3; 8 positions agree with TRBD2. The sequences come from CD4+ T cells sorted from PBMCs, collected less than 16 days after the first yellow fever vaccination. Here the CDR3 DNA reads TGTGCCAGCAGTTACTCGAGTAGCGGGGCGGCAGATACGCAGTATTTT. Translating it yields CASSYSSSGAADTQYF.